This T cell receptor (beta chain) was observed in a study of cytotoxic CD8 clonotypes in ibrutinib-treated CLL. Profiling relied on immunoSEQ multiplex PCR, and the TCRdb table lists in-frame clones only, not all of them. The table includes around 15,000 clones, 65% to 70% detected once. Deletions cut 2 bases from V and 5 bases from J, with 7 bases between. The CDR3 length is 14 residues. CDR1 and CDR2 from the germline V gene are MNHEY and SMNVEV (reference sequence). This clone turned up a few times. This clonotype was sampled from a human donor with chronic lymphocytic leukemia. This chain links TRBV27 with TRBJ1-6; D is undetermined. Specimen: PBMCs, collected before ibrutinib treatment. CDR3 sequence reads: CASSLADHNSPLHF. As DNA, the CDR3 is TGTGCCAGCAGTTTAGCCGACCATAATTCACCCCTCCACTTT.